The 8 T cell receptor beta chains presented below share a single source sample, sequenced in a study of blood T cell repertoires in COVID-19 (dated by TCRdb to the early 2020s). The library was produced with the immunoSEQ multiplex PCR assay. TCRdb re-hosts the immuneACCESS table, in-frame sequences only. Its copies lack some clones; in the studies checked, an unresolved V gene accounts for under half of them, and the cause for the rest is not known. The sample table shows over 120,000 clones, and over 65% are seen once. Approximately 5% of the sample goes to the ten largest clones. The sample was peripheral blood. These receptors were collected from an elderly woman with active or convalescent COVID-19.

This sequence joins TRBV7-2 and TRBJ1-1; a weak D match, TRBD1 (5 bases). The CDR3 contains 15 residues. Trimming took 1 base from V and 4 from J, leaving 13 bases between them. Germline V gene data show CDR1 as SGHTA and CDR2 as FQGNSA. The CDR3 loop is CASSLVMGQGTEAFF. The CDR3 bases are TGTGCCAGCAGCTTAGTCATGGGGCAGGGCACTGAAGCTTTCTTT.

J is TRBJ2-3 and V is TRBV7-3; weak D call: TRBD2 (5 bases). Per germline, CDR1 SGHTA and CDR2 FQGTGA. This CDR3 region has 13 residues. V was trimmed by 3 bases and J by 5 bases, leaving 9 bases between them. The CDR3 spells CASSLGELDTQYF. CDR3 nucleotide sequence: TGTGCCAGCAGCTTGGGAGAGCTAGATACGCAGTATTTT. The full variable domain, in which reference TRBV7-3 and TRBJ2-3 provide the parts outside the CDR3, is GAGVSQTPSNKVTEKGKYVELRCDPISGHTALYWYRQSLGQGPEFLIYFQGTGAADDSGLPNDRFFAVRPEGSVSTLKIQRTERGDSAVYLCASSLGELDTQYFGPGTRLTVL.

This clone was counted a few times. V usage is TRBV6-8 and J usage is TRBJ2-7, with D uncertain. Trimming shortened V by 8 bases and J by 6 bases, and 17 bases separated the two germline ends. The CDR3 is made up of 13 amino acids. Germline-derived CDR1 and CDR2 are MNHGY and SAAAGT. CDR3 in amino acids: CASALIMRVEQYF. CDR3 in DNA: TGTGCCAGCGCCCTAATTATGAGAGTCGAGCAGTACTTC.

The CDR3 protein is CASSSSVGSGGSMETQYF. In DNA form, the CDR3 reads TGTGCCAGTAGTTCATCTGTGGGTAGCGGGGGTTCTATGGAGACCCAGTACTTC. The V call is TRBV19, the J call TRBJ2-5; 9 bases line up with TRBD2. V trimming: 5 bases; J trimming: 5 bases; junction bases outside the gene matches: 18. This CDR3 has 18 residues. The germline CDR1 and CDR2 sequences are LNHDA and SQIVND (reference sequence).

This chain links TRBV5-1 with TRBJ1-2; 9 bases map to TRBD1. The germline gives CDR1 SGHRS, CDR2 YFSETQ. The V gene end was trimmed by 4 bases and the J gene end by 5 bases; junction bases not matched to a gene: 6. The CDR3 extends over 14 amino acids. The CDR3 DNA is TGCGCCAGCAGCACAAAGACAGGGGGATATGGCTACACCTTC. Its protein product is CASSTKTGGYGYTF.

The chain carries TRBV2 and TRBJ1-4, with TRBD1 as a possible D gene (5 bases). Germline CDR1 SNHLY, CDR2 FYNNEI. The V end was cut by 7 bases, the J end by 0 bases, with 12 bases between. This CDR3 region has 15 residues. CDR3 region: CASNREGATNEKLFF. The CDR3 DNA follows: TGTGCCAGCAATAGGGAAGGGGCAACTAATGAAAAACTGTTTTTT.

This CDR3 reads CASSIMQGGNYEQYF. In DNA, the CDR3 is TGTGCCAGTAGTATTATGCAGGGAGGAAACTACGAGCAGTACTTC. The V and J genes are TRBV19 and TRBJ2-7; possible D gene TRBD2, 6 bases. This CDR3 region has 15 residues. Germline values: CDR1 LNHDA, CDR2 SQIVND (reference sequence). Trimming pared 3 bases from V and 3 bases from J, leaving 15 bases between. The variable domain in full, completed from reference TRBV19 and TRBJ2-7, reads DGGITQSPKYLFRKEGQNVTLSCEQNLNHDAMYWYRQDPGQGLRLIYYSQIVNDFQKGDIAEGYSVSREKKESFPLTVTSAQKNPTAFYLCASSIMQGGNYEQYFGPGTRLTVT.

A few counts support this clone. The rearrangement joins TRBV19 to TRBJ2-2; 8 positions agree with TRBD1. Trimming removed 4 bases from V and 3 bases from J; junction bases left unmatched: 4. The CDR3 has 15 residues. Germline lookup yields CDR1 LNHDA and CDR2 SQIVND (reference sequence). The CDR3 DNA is TGTGCCAGTAGTACCGGACAGGGAGACACCGGGGAGCTGTTTTTT. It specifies CASSTGQGDTGELFF.